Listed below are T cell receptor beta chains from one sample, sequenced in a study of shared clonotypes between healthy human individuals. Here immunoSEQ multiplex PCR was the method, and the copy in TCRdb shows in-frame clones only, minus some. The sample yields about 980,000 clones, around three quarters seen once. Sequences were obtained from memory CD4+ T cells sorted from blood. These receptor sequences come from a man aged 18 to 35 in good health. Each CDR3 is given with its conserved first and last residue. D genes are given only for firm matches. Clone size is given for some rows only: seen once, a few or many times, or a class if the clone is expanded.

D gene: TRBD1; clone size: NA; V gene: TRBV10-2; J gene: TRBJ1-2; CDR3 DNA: TGCGCCAGCAGTCCGGACAGGGGTTACTATGGCTACACCTTC; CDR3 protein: CASSPDRGYYGYTF
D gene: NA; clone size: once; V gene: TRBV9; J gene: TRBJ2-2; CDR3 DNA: TGTGCCAGCAGGGAAACGGCCGGTTACACCGGGGAGCTGTTTTTT; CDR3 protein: CASRETAGYTGELFF
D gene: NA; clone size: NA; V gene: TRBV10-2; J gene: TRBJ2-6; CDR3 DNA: TGCGCCAGCAGTGGGAGGACAGTCTCTGGGGCCAACGTCCTGACTTTC; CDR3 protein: CASSGRTVSGANVLTF
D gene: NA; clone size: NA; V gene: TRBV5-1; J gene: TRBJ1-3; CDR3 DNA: TGCGCCAGCAGCTCGGGGGGTACTGGAAACACCATATATTTT; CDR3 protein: CASSSGGTGNTIYF
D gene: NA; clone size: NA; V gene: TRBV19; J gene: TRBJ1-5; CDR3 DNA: TGTGCCAGTAGTTTCCGGGACGGCGTGGGGCCCCAGCATTTT; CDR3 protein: CASSFRDGVGPQHF
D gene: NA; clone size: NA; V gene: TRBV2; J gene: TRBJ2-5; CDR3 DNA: TGTGCCAGTACCTTGGGGGGCGGGGAGACCCAGTACTTC; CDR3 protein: CASTLGGGETQYF
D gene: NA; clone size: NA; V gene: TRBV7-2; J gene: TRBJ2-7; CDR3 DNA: TGTGCCAGCAGCTTAAGCTACGAGCAGTACTTC; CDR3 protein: CASSLSYEQYF
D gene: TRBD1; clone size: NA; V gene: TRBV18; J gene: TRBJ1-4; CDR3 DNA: TGTGCCAGCTCACCACCGGGACAGGTTAATGAAAAACTGTTTTTT; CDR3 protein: CASSPPGQVNEKLFF
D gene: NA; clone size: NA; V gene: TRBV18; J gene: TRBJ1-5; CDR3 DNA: TGTGCCAGCTCACCATTTGGACAGAGCAATCAGCCCCAGCATTTT; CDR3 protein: CASSPFGQSNQPQHF
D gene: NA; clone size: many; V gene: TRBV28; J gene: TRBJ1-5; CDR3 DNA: TGTGCCAGCACCGTGATCGCCGGTATGGCACATTTT; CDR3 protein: CASTVIAGMAHF
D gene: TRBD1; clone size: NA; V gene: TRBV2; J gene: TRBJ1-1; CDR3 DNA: TGTGCCAGCAGTGACGAGGGGGCGCGGACTGAAGCTTTCTTT; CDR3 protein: CASSDEGARTEAFF
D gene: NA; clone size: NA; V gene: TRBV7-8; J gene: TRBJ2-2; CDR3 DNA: TGTGCCAGCAGCTTGAGGTCGGGGAACACCGGGGAGCTGTTTTTT; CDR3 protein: CASSLRSGNTGELFF
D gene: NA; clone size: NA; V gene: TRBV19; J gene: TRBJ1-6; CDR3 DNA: TGTGCCAGTAGTAACGACAGGCTCGACTCACCCCTCCACTTT; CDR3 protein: CASSNDRLDSPLHF
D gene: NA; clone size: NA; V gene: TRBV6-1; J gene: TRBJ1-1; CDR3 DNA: TGTGCCAGCAGGCGCCTCTCGAACACTGAAGCTTTCTTT; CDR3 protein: CASRRLSNTEAFF
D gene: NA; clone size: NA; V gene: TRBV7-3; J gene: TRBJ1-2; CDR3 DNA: TGTGCCAGCAGCGTCGGAGAAGGGAGAGGCTACACCTTC; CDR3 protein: CASSVGEGRGYTF
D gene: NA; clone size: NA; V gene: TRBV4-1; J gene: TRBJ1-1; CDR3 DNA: TGCGCCAGCAGCCAAGATAGTGTTAGGAACACTGAAGCTTTCTTT; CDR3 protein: CASSQDSVRNTEAFF
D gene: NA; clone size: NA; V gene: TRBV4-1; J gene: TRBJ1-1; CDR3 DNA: TGCGCCAGCAGCCTCCCGGGGCAGTACACTGAAGCTTTCTTT; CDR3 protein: CASSLPGQYTEAFF
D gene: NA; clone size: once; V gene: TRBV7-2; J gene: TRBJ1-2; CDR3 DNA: TGTGCCAGCAGCCCGGTCTGGGCAAGCACTAACTATGGCTACACCTTC; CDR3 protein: CASSPVWASTNYGYTF
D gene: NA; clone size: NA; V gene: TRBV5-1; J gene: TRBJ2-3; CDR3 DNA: TGCGCCAGCAGGGGCGCAGATACGCAGTATTTT; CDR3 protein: CASRGADTQYF
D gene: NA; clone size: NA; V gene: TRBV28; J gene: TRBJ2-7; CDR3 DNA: TGTGCCAGCAGTTCTAGCCGGGTCCTCTCCTACGAGCAGTACTTC; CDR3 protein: CASSSSRVLSYEQYF
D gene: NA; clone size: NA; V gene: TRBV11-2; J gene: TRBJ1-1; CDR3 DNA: TGTGCCAGCAGCGATACAGGGACGACTGAAGCTTTCTTT; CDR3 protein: CASSDTGTTEAFF
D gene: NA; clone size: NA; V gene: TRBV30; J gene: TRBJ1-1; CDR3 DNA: TGTGCCTGGAGCCCAGACAGAGCTGACACTGAAGCTTTCTTT; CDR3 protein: CAWSPDRADTEAFF
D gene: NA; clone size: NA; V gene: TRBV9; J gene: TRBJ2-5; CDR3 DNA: TGTGCCAGCAGCACCCATCTGCAAGAGACCCAGTACTTC; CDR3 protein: CASSTHLQETQYF
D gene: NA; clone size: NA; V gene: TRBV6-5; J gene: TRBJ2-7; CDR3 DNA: TGTGCCAGCAGTTACCGGCAGGGCTACGAGCAGTACTTC; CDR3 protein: CASSYRQGYEQYF
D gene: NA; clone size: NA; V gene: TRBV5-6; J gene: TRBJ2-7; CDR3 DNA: TGTGCCAGCAGCTCCAGGGGCTACGAGCAGTACTTC; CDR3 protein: CASSSRGYEQYF
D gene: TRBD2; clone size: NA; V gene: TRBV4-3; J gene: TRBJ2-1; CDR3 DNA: TGCGCCAGCAGCCAAGCTCTAGCGGGAGCCAATGAGCAGTTCTTC; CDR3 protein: CASSQALAGANEQFF
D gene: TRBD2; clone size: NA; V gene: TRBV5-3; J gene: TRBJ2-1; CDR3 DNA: TGTGCCAGAAGCTCCGAACCCCTAGCGGGGGCAAATGAGCAGTTCTTC; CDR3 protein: CARSSEPLAGANEQFF